One and the same sample provided the 18 T cell receptor beta chains below, sequenced in a study of T cell repertoires in cytomegalovirus infection (dated 2019 in TCRdb). TCRdb shows the sequencer as Illumina HiSeq 1500. TCRdb itself trimmed the public reads at Q25 with fastp, ran MiXCR and retained productive beta chains. CDR3 protein duplicates are merged, each entry listing the most common genes and DNA. The table for this sample lists around 200,000 distinct CDR3 sequences; about a sixth of them were counted only once. The top ten clones comprise about 23% of the sample. Sequenced: CD8+ T cells from PBMCs. All receptors derive from a human donor in good health (CMV status not recorded). Some clones in this sample may be carry-over from other donors' samples.

In its sample, this clonotype was seen many times. CDR3 nucleotide sequence: TGCAGCGTTGAGGACTTTCAAATAGCGGGGGGGCGGTCGTTCTTC. Amino acids: CSVEDFQIAGGRSFF. The J gene is TRBJ2-1, the V gene TRBV29-1; 11 nucleotides line up with TRBD2. V shed 3 bases and J 15 bases; nucleotides not matched to a gene: 16. Germline values: CDR1 SQVTM, CDR2 ANQGSEA. This CDR3 comprises 15 residues.

The genes are TRBV9 and TRBJ2-1, with TRBD1 identical over 7 bases. This CDR3 is built from 15 residues. Unmatched junction bases numbered 10, after V lost 0 bases and J lost 10 bases. Germline lookup yields CDR1 SGDLS and CDR2 YYNGEE. Here the CDR3 reads CASSVGDSSSEEQFF. CDR3 nucleotide sequence: TGTGCCAGCAGCGTAGGGGACAGTTCATCGGAGGAGCAGTTCTTC.

The chain recombines TRBV20-1 with TRBJ2-2; D may be TRBD1 or TRBD2 (6 bases each). The CDR3 loop spans 15 amino acids. The V gene's germline CDR1 is DFQATT and CDR2 SNEGSKA (reference sequence). V gave up 3 bases and J gave up 1 base, with 12 bases separating them. The CDR3 coding sequence is TGCAGTGCTAGGCGGGACACCGAGAACACCGGGGAGCTGTTTTTT. Its protein product is CSARRDTENTGELFF.

This clonotype was found a few times. The rearrangement joins TRBV7-2 to TRBJ2-1; unclear D gene. CDR1 is SGHTA, CDR2 FQGNSA, per germline. The CDR3 has 15 residues. V lost 2 bases to trimming and J lost 0 bases, with 8 bases between them. The chain's CDR3 is CASSLKSPSYNEQFF. Written as DNA, the CDR3 is TGTGCCAGCAGCTTAAAATCTCCCTCCTACAATGAGCAGTTCTTC. Using reference TRBV7-2 and TRBJ2-1 for the parts outside the CDR3, the full variable domain is GAGVSQSPSNKVTEKGKDVELRCDPISGHTALYWYRQSLGQGLEFLIYFQGNSAPDKSGLPSDRFSAERTGGSVSTLTIQRTQQEDSAVYLCASSLKSPSYNEQFFGPGTRLTVL.

The chain employs TRBV29-1 and TRBJ2-1; D is possibly TRBD1 (6 bases). Germline CDR1 is SQVTM and CDR2 is ANQGSEA. This CDR3 contains 15 residues. Deletions cut 2 bases from V and 10 bases from J, with 21 bases between. The CDR3 nucleotides read TGCAGCGTTGAAATTTTCAGGGGCGGAGGACCGGAGCAGTTCTTC. As protein: CSVEIFRGGGPEQFF.

The chain recombines TRBV7-2 with TRBJ2-2; no firm D call. Trimming pared 6 bases from V and 0 bases from J, leaving 14 bases between. The CDR3 spans 16 residues. Germline assignment: CDR1 SGHTA and CDR2 FQGNSA. CDR3 sequence reads: CASRLLWDSNTGELFF. As DNA, the CDR3 is TGTGCCAGCAGATTACTCTGGGATTCGAACACCGGGGAGCTGTTTTTT.

This clonotype was counted many times. J is TRBJ2-7 and V is TRBV28; the match to TRBD2 covers 7 bases. The CDR3 runs to 14 residues. The V gene's germline CDR1 is MDHEN and CDR2 SYDVKM. V shed 4 bases, J shed 3 bases, and the junction held 6 bases outside the gene matches. The CDR3 DNA follows: TGTGCCAGCAGTTACCGGGGGGAGTTCTACGAGCAGTACTTC. Translating it yields CASSYRGEFYEQYF.

J is TRBJ2-5 and V is TRBV7-9; D not certain. V was pared by 1 base and J by 1 base, with 16 bases between. Germline-derived CDR1 and CDR2 are SEHNR and FQNEAQ (reference sequence). The CDR3 is made up of 17 amino acids. Here the CDR3 DNA reads TGTGCCAGCAGCTTAGATGGGCCACTGCTACTCCAAGAGACCCAGTACTTC. It encodes CASSLDGPLLLQETQYF.

Remarks on this clonotype: No conserved phenylalanine or tryptophan ends this CDR3, so it is likely a read error. The chain joins TRBV6-6 to TRBJ2-7, with TRBD1 matching 8 bases. The CDR3 sequence is 15 residues long. Germline assignment: CDR1 MNHNY and CDR2 SVGAGI (reference sequence). V lost 4 bases, J lost 5 bases, and 10 bases stayed unmatched. CDR3 protein: CASSWRAGGEDEQYL. The CDR3 nucleotides read TGTGCCAGCAGTTGGCGGGCAGGGGGCGAGGACGAGCAGTACTTG.

This clonotype occurred many times. V gene TRBV7-2 combines with J gene TRBJ1-6, with D uncertain. The germline gives CDR1 SGHTA, CDR2 FQGNSA. The germline V and J ends were trimmed by 1 base and 12 bases, with 4 bases remaining between them. The CDR3 sequence is 11 residues long. In DNA form, the CDR3 reads TGTGCCAGCAGCTTAGGAGGACCCCTCCACTTT. It codes for CASSLGGPLHF. The full variable domain, its missing parts supplied by reference TRBV7-2 and TRBJ1-6, is GAGVSQSPSNKVTEKGKDVELRCDPISGHTALYWYRQSLGQGLEFLIYFQGNSAPDKSGLPSDRFSAERTGGSVSTLTIQRTQQEDSAVYLCASSLGGPLHFGNGTRLTVT.

This clonotype occurred once. The CDR3 spells CASSPDRGAKNIQYF. The CDR3 region has the DNA TGTGCCAGCAGCCCTGACAGGGGAGCCAAAAACATTCAGTACTTC. The chain links TRBV28 to TRBJ2-4, with 8 bases aligning to TRBD1. The CDR3 covers 15 residues. CDR1 and CDR2 from the germline V gene are MDHEN and SYDVKM. Germline trimming cut 6 bases from V and 0 bases from J; bases unmatched to any gene: 4.

This chain connects TRBV12-3 or TRBV12-4 to TRBJ2-4; D perhaps matches TRBD1 (5 bases). The V and J ends lost 5 bases and 2 bases respectively, with 19 bases between them. The CDR3 contains 17 residues. The CDR3 is CASSPPGRVGPKNIQYF. CDR3 DNA: TGTGCCAGCAGTCCCCCTGGCAGGGTTGGACCCAAAAACATTCAGTACTTC.

This clonotype was counted only a few times. This chain connects TRBV29-1 to TRBJ2-3; TRBD2 agrees at 10 bases. The CDR3 spans 15 residues. V trimming: 3 bases; J trimming: 4 bases; junction bases outside the gene matches: 7. Germline CDR1 reads SQVTM; CDR2 reads ANQGSEA. As DNA, the CDR3 is TGCAGCGTTGAGGAGCGGGGGGGCCGGCCAGATACGCAGTATTTT. Translating gives CSVEERGGRPDTQYF.

The chain is built from TRBV12-5 and TRBJ2-1; 10 bases fit TRBD1. CDR1 LGHNT and CDR2 FRNRAP come from the germline V gene. Trimming took 1 base from V and 6 from J; bases not matched to a gene: 9. CDR3 length: 17 residues. Written as DNA, the CDR3 is TGTGCTAGTGGTTTGGCGAACCGGGACAGGGGCTTCAATGAGCAGTTCTTC. It is translated as CASGLANRDRGFNEQFF.

The chain joins TRBV4-1 to TRBJ1-1, with no clear D. Germline assignment: CDR1 MGHRA and CDR2 YSYEKL. V shed 4 bases and J shed 4 bases, with 13 bases lying between them. This CDR3 is built from 14 residues. CDR3 sequence (DNA): TGCGCCAGCAGCCCGTACCGGAGTGGCACTGAAGCTTTCTTT. Residues: CASSPYRSGTEAFF.

V and J are TRBV6-5 and TRBJ1-1; TRBD1 aligns across 12 bases. The CDR3 covers 16 residues. Germline trimming cut 5 bases from V and 7 bases from J; bases unmatched to any gene: 11. The germline gives CDR1 MNHEY, CDR2 SVGAGI. This CDR3 is CASSLSGQGAINEAFF. In nucleotides, the CDR3 is TGTGCCAGCAGTCTATCGGGACAGGGGGCAATAAATGAAGCTTTCTTT.

This clonotype was picked up one time. The J gene is TRBJ2-7, the V gene TRBV5-4; D may correspond to TRBD1 or TRBD2 (5 bases each). Trimming removed 0 bases at V and 7 bases at J, with 8 bases between. This CDR3 is built from 12 residues. Per germline, CDR1 SGHNT and CDR2 YYREEE (reference sequence). The CDR3 loop reads CASSLAGTEQYF. The CDR3 DNA is TGTGCCAGCAGCTTGGCGGGGACGGAGCAGTACTTC.

This clonotype was seen more than once but under ten times. V and J are TRBV12-3 or TRBV12-4 and TRBJ2-2; unclear D gene. Trimming left V 2 bases short and J 6 bases short, with 7 bases between. The CDR3 has 13 amino acids. CDR3 loop: CASSLRTAGELFF. CDR3 in DNA: TGTGCCAGCAGTTTACGAACGGCCGGGGAGCTGTTTTTT.